This TCR beta chain was documented in a study of T-cell reconstitution after alpha-beta-depleted transplantation in children. Unique molecular identifiers were incorporated during preparation of the TCRbeta library. Via MiXCR, TCRdb re-called the PCR reads, giving one row per CDR3 protein. The profile shows about a million distinct CDR3 sequences, about 29% of them singletons. The V and J ends lost 8 bases and 3 bases, in that order; junction bases with no gene match: 4. The CDR3 has 13 amino acids. General observations from the study: Alpha-beta T cells present about two months after transplant were reported to originate from several hundred expanded graft clones. Diversity of TCRbeta at day 60 was high in some patients, arising from surviving recipient T cells and thymic progenitors. Fresh T-cell production supplied most of the T-cell counts and diversity seen one year after transplant.

This clonotype was picked up a small number of times. Its specificity is unknown. The rearrangement links TRBV12-3 or TRBV12-4 to TRBJ2-7, with TRBD2 matching 10 bases. This clonotype originated in a boy younger than two who had a stem cell transplant for SCID, so the T cells may come from the graft donor. The sample consisted of PBMCs, mostly from graft donor cells, taken 360 days after TCRalphabeta/CD19-depleted stem cell transplant. This chain's CDR3 is CASAIAGGYEQYF. In nucleotides, the CDR3 is TGTGCCAGCGCAATAGCGGGGGGCTACGAGCAGTACTTC.